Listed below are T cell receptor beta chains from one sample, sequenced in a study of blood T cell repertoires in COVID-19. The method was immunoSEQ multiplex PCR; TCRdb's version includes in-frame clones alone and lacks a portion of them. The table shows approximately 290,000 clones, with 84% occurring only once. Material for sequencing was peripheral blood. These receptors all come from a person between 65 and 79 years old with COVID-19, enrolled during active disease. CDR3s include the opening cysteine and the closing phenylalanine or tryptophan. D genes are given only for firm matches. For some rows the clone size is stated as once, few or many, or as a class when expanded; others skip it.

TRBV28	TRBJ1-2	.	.	CASSLRTSGYTF	TGTGCCAGCAGTTTACGGACTTCTGGCTACACCTTC
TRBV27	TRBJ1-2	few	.	CASSLKPIRYGYTF	TGTGCCAGCAGTTTAAAGCCGATCCGCTATGGCTACACCTTC
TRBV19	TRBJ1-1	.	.	CASSISSLFEAFF	TGTGCCAGTAGTATAAGTTCGCTATTTGAAGCTTTCTTT
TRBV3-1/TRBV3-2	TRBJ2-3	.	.	CASSHGGPTDTQYF	TGTGCCAGCAGCCACGGGGGTCCCACAGATACGCAGTATTTT
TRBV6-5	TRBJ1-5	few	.	CASSPDRLAAPQHF	TGTGCCAGCAGCCCCGACAGGCTCGCGGCGCCCCAGCATTTT
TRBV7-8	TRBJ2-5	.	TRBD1	CASSIDRGYQETQYF	TGTGCCAGCAGCATCGACAGGGGGTACCAAGAGACCCAGTACTTC
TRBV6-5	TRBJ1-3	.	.	CASTAQGWAGNTIYF	TGTGCCAGCACAGCCCAGGGATGGGCTGGAAACACCATATATTTT
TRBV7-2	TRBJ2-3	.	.	CASSLQVADTQYF	TGTGCCAGCAGCTTACAGGTCGCAGATACGCAGTATTTT
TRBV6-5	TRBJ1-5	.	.	CASSSLQGDQPQHF	TGTGCCAGCAGTTCTCTACAGGGTGATCAGCCCCAGCATTTT
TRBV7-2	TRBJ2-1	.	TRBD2	CASSPALAGGPNEQFF	TGTGCCAGCAGCCCAGCACTAGCGGGGGGGCCGAATGAGCAGTTCTTC
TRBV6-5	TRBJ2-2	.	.	CASSRRDGELFF	TGTGCCAGCAGTAGGAGAGACGGGGAGCTGTTTTTT
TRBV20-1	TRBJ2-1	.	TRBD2	CSASGWLAEYNEQFF	TGCAGTGCTAGTGGGTGGCTAGCGGAGTACAATGAGCAGTTCTTC
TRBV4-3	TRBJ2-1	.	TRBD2	CASSQYPSGSRYNEQFF	TGCGCCAGCAGCCAGTATCCTAGCGGGAGTCGTTACAATGAGCAGTTCTTC
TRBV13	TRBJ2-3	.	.	CASSRNARDTQYF	TGTGCCAGCAGTAGAAATGCTCGGGATACGCAGTATTTT
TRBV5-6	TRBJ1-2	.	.	CASSLEPNYGYTF	TGTGCCAGCAGCTTGGAGCCAAACTATGGCTACACCTTC
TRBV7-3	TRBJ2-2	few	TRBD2	CASSARGLAGVGNTGELFF	TGTGCCAGCAGCGCCCGGGGACTAGCGGGAGTGGGGAACACCGGGGAGCTGTTTTTT
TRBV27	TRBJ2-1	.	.	CASSLSRGNEQFF	TGTGCCAGCAGTTTATCCCGGGGCAATGAGCAGTTCTTC
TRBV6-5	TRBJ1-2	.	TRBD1	CASSYNAQGLSGYTF	TGTGCCAGCAGTTACAATGCACAGGGGTTGTCCGGCTACACCTTC
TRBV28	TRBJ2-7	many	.	CASMIGGIYEQYF	TGTGCCAGCATGATTGGGGGGATCTACGAGCAGTACTTC
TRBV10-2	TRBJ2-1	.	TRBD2	CASREDGGTYNEQFF	TGCGCCAGCAGGGAAGACGGGGGGACCTACAATGAGCAGTTCTTC
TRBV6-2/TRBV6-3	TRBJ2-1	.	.	CASSFSQALNEQFF	TGTGCCAGCAGTTTTTCCCAGGCGCTCAATGAGCAGTTCTTC
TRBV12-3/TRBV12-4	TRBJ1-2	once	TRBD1	CASRGTGPYGYTF	TGTGCCAGCAGAGGGACAGGGCCGTATGGCTACACCTTC
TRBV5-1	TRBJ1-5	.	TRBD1	CASSLGGQQNQPQHF	TGCGCCAGCAGCTTGGGGGGACAGCAGAATCAGCCCCAGCATTTT
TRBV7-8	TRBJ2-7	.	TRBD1	CASSLAGQDEQYF	TGTGCCAGCAGCTTAGCGGGACAGGACGAGCAGTACTTC
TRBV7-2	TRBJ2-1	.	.	CASSLRRGGGLNEQFF	TGTGCCAGCAGCTTAAGAAGGGGCGGGGGCCTCAATGAGCAGTTCTTC
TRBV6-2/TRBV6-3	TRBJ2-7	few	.	CASSSSRGLSEQYF	TGTGCCAGCAGTTCCTCGCGGGGGCTTTCAGAGCAGTACTTC
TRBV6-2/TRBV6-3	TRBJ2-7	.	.	CASSWRFYEQYF	TGTGCCAGCAGTTGGCGGTTTTACGAGCAGTACTTC
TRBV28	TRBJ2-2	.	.	CASSLVPPTVPGELFF	TGTGCCAGCAGTTTGGTACCCCCAACGGTCCCCGGGGAGCTGTTTTTT
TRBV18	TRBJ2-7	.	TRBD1	CASSPGGQGAREQYF	TGTGCCAGCTCACCGGGGGGACAGGGGGCGCGGGAGCAGTACTTC
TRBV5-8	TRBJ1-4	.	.	CASSLGGSNEKLFF	TGTGCCAGCAGCTTGGGCGGGAGTAATGAAAAACTGTTTTTT
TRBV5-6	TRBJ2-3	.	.	CASSLVGPDTQYF	TGTGCCAGCAGCTTGGTGGGGCCAGATACGCAGTATTTT
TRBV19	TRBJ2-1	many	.	CASATLTNSGTFYYNEQFF	TGTGCCAGTGCAACCCTTACAAATAGCGGTACTTTTTACTACAATGAGCAGTTCTTC
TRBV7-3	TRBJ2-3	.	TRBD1	CASSWGQGSTDTQYF	TGTGCCAGCAGCTGGGGACAGGGGAGCACAGATACGCAGTATTTT
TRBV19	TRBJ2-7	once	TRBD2	CASRRLAGAAYEQYF	TGTGCCAGTAGACGACTAGCGGGAGCTGCTTACGAGCAGTACTTC
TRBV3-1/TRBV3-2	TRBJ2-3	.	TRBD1	CASSQDSPRDRTTDTQYF	TGTGCCAGCAGCCAAGATTCCCCCCGGGACAGGACCACAGATACGCAGTATTTT
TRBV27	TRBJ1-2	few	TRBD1	CASSLAGGSNYGYTF	TGTGCCAGCAGTTTAGCAGGGGGCTCCAACTATGGCTACACCTTC
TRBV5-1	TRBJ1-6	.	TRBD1	CASSLRQGANSPLHF	TGCGCCAGCAGCTTACGACAGGGGGCGAATTCACCCCTCCACTTT
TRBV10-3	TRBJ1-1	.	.	CAISESQGPPAFF	TGTGCCATCAGTGAGTCTCAGGGCCCCCCCGCTTTCTTT
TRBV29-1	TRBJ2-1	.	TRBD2	CSVGGGAYNEQFF	TGCAGCGTAGGCGGGGGAGCTTACAATGAGCAGTTCTTC
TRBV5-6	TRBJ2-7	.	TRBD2	CASSLISGYEQYF	TGTGCCAGCAGCTTGATTAGCGGGTACGAGCAGTACTTC
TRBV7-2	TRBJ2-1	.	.	CASSPGTGDEQFF	TGTGCCAGCAGCCCCGGGACTGGGGATGAGCAGTTCTTC
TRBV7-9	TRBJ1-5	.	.	CASSSPGIDNQPQHF	TGTGCCAGCAGCTCCCCCGGGATTGACAATCAGCCCCAGCATTTT
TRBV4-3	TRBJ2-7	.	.	CASSQDGSSYEQYF	TGCGCCAGCAGCCAAGATGGGAGCTCCTACGAGCAGTACTTC
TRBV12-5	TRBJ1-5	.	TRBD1	CASGTGDQPQHF	TGTGCTAGTGGTACAGGGGATCAGCCCCAGCATTTT
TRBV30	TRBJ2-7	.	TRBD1	CAQHRGLEQYF	TGTGCACAGCACAGGGGTTTGGAGCAGTACTTC
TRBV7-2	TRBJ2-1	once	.	CASSHFYNEQFF	TGTGCCAGCAGCCACTTCTACAATGAGCAGTTCTTC
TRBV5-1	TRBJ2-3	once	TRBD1	CASQRQGEADTQYF	TGCGCCAGCCAACGACAGGGGGAGGCAGATACGCAGTATTTT
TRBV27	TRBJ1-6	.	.	CASSFQAGQPHSPLHF	TGTGCCAGCAGTTTTCAGGCGGGGCAGCCCCATTCACCCCTCCACTTT
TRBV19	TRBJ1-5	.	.	CASATGTFFLPQHF	TGTGCCAGTGCAACAGGGACCTTTTTTCTGCCCCAGCATTTT
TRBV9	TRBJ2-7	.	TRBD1	CASSVGQGSREQYF	TGTGCCAGCAGCGTAGGACAGGGGTCTAGGGAGCAGTACTTC
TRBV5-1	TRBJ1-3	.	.	CASSLGPGGSGNTIYF	TGCGCCAGCAGCTTGGGTCCCGGGGGCTCTGGAAACACCATATATTTT
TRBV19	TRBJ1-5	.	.	CASSKANSNQPQHF	TGTGCCAGTAGTAAAGCGAATAGCAATCAGCCCCAGCATTTT
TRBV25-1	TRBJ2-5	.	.	CASSVPRQYQQETQYF	TGTGCCAGCAGTGTCCCCAGACAGTACCAGCAAGAGACCCAGTACTTC
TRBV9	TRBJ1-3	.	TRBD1	CASSVSGQEGNTIYF	TGTGCCAGCAGCGTATCGGGACAGGAAGGAAACACCATATATTTT
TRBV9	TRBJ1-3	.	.	CASSVAESTIYF	TGTGCCAGCAGCGTAGCCGAGAGCACCATATATTTT
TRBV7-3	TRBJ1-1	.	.	CASSSGASAEAFF	TGTGCCAGCAGCTCTGGGGCATCGGCTGAAGCTTTCTTT
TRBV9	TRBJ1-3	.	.	CASSVGAGSGNTIYF	TGTGCCAGCAGCGTAGGGGCAGGGTCTGGAAACACCATATATTTT